The 12 T cell receptor beta chains given below trace back to one sample, sequenced in a study of molecular identifiers for immune sequencing clone quantification. TCRdb itself ran the PCR reads through MiXCR, one entry per CDR3 protein. The repertoire holds nearly 55,000 distinct CDR3 sequences, with 36% as singletons. Specimen: naive CD8+ T cells from blood, with Jurkat cell RNA spiked in. As for subset: FACS-sorted CD8+CD4-CCR7+CD45RA+ naive T cells. These receptors all come from a human donor in good health. Some libraries in this study had Jurkat cell RNA spiked in.

CDR3 in amino acids: CASIGRSGSYEQYF. CDR3 in DNA: TGTGCCAGCATTGGGCGTAGCGGGAGCTACGAGCAGTACTTC. The chain carries TRBV2 and TRBJ2-7; 9 bases agree with TRBD2. CDR3 length: 14 residues. V shed 7 bases, J shed 3 bases, and the junction held 7 bases outside the gene matches. Germline V gene lookup returns CDR1 SNHLY and CDR2 FYNNEI.

This chain connects TRBV5-4 to TRBJ1-1; D remains ambiguous. Trimming took off 3 bases at V and 1 base at J, with 13 bases between the two ends. The CDR3 covers 15 residues. The V gene's germline CDR1 is SGHNT and CDR2 YYREEE (reference sequence). CDR3 sequence (DNA): TGTGCCAGCAGCTCCCACTCGATAGGGAACACTGAAGCTTTCTTT. It encodes CASSSHSIGNTEAFF.

V is TRBV6-5 and J is TRBJ2-1, with 7 bases identical to TRBD1. With V trimmed by 8 bases and J by 6 bases, 4 bases remained unmatched. The CDR3 has 12 amino acids. Germline lookup yields CDR1 MNHEY and CDR2 SVGAGI. CDR3 sequence reads: CASFNRGNEQFF. Here the CDR3 DNA reads TGTGCCAGCTTCAACAGGGGCAATGAGCAGTTCTTC.

This clonotype showed up just a few times. V gene TRBV9 combines with J gene TRBJ2-7, with D possibly called TRBD1 or TRBD2 (5 bases each). This CDR3 spans 13 amino acids. Germline-derived CDR1 and CDR2 are SGDLS and YYNGEE. V lost 10 bases and J lost 2, with 16 bases in between. CDR3 region: CASSHGGTYEQYF. In DNA, the CDR3 is TGTGCCTCGTCCCATGGGGGAACCTACGAGCAGTACTTC.

The chain couples TRBV2 to TRBJ1-5; maybe TRBD1 (5 bases). Germline V gene lookup returns CDR1 SNHLY and CDR2 FYNNEI. This CDR3 has 15 amino acids. V shed 3 bases and J shed 1 base, with 10 bases lying between them. CDR3 sequence reads: CASSEGGISNQPQHF. In DNA, the CDR3 is TGTGCCAGCAGTGAGGGGGGAATCAGCAATCAGCCCCAGCATTTT.

A note on this clonotype: This may come from a read error, since a much larger clone is one base off. Without the conserved terminal phenylalanine or tryptophan, this CDR3 likely stems from a read error. CDR3 protein: CASSGQLFYNEQFS. Written as DNA, the CDR3 is TGTGCCAGCAGCGGACAGCTATTCTACAATGAGCAGTTCTCC. The chain couples TRBV7-2 to TRBJ2-1; possible D gene TRBD1, 6 bases. In germline, CDR1 is SGHTA, CDR2 FQGNSA. The CDR3 length is 14 residues. V was clipped by 5 bases and J by 3 bases, with 11 bases between them.

The sample holds a few counts of this clonotype. CDR3 loop: CASSPPSYEQYF. The CDR3 region has the DNA TGTGCCAGCAGCCCTCCGTCCTACGAGCAGTACTTC. The chain has TRBV27 and TRBJ2-7; D remains ambiguous. Germline V CDR1 and CDR2: MNHEY, SMNVEV (reference sequence). The CDR3 length is 12 residues. V lost 6 bases and J lost 1, with 7 bases in between.

Here the CDR3 DNA reads TGCGCCAGCAGCCAAGTCCCGGGACTAAGCTCCTACGAGCAGTACTTC. The encoded protein is CASSQVPGLSSYEQYF. The chain employs TRBV4-1 and TRBJ2-7; 7 positions agree with TRBD2. V lost 1 base and J lost 0; bases outside the gene matches: 6. CDR1 and CDR2 from the germline V gene are MGHRA and YSYEKL. This CDR3 has 16 amino acids.

Only a few counts were recorded for this clonotype. V usage is TRBV27 and J usage is TRBJ1-5; D uncertain. V was pared by 6 bases and J by 3 bases, with 15 bases between. This CDR3 spans 15 amino acids. Germline V lookup: CDR1 MNHEY, CDR2 SMNVEV (reference sequence). CDR3 in amino acids: CASRSDLGPNQPQHF. The CDR3 DNA follows: TGTGCCAGCAGGTCGGACTTAGGACCCAATCAGCCCCAGCATTTT.

This clonotype has ten or more counts. V and J are TRBV29-1 and TRBJ2-6; perhaps TRBD2 as D (5 bases). The germline V and J ends were trimmed by 3 bases and 0 bases, with 12 bases remaining between them. The CDR3 totals 16 residues. CDR1 is SQVTM and CDR2 is ANQGSEA in the germline V gene. CDR3 region: CSVEVGSDSGANVLTF. CDR3 bases: TGCAGCGTTGAGGTGGGTAGCGACTCTGGGGCCAACGTCCTGACTTTC.

This clonotype was found once. A much larger clone lies one base from this, so it may be a read error. The CDR3 end shows no conserved phenylalanine or tryptophan, and so a read error is likely. This chain connects TRBV28 to TRBJ2-3; a possible D gene is TRBD1 (5 bases). The V end lost 6 bases, the J end lost 1 base, and 14 bases lay between the germline ends. Per germline, CDR1 MDHEN and CDR2 SYDVKM. This CDR3 region has 15 residues. Here the CDR3 reads CASRETGIRTDTQYS. In DNA, the CDR3 is TGTGCCAGCAGGGAAACAGGTATCCGCACAGATACGCAGTATTCT.

With regard to this clonotype: A much larger clone sits a single nucleotide away, making a read error possible. The rearrangement joins TRBV7-8 to TRBJ1-1; no reliable D call. Trimming removed 4 bases from V and 8 bases from J, with 8 bases in between. The CDR3 covers 11 residues. Germline V gene lookup returns CDR1 SGHVS and CDR2 FQNEAQ. Here the CDR3 DNA reads TGTGCCAGCAGCTCAGCCCAAGAAGCTTTCTTT. Its translation is CASSSAQEAFF.